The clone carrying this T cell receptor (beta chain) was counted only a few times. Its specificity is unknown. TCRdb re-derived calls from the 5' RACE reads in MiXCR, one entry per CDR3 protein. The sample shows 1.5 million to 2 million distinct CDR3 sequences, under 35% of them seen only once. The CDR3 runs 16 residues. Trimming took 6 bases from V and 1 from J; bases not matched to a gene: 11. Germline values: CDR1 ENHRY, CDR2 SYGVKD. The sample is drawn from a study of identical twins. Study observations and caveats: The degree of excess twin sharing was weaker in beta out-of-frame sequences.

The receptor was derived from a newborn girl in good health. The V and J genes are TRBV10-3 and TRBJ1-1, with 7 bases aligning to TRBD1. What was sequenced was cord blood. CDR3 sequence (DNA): TGTGCCATCAGCCTCTCTTGGGCAGGGGGGAACACTGAAGCTTTCTTT. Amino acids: CAISLSWAGGNTEAFF.